This T cell receptor beta chain was identified in a study of blood T cell repertoires in COVID-19. Study in general: Acute and convalescent COVID-19 specimens originated in the United States, Italy and Spain. PBMCs, B-cell-depleted T cells, or T cells were the source of the cDNA or gDNA that made up the material.

Clones were read by immunoSEQ multiplex PCR, and TCRdb kept only the in-frame ones, dropping some. The top ten clones hold about 2.2% of a sample with roughly 220,000 clones, 70% to 90% of them seen once. With 0 bases removed from V and 2 bases from J, the gap between germline ends came to 8 bases. CDR1 KGHSH and CDR2 LQKENI come from the germline V gene. CDR3 size: 14 residues. This clonotype was obtained from a man between 25 and 39 years old who had recovered from COVID-19. V usage is TRBV18 and J usage is TRBJ2-7; TRBD1 is a possible D gene (6 bases). Material for sequencing was peripheral blood. Here the CDR3 reads CASSPPQGTYEQYF. In nucleotides, the CDR3 is TGTGCCAGCTCACCACCCCAGGGGACCTACGAGCAGTACTTC. Complete variable domain (other parts from reference TRBV18 and TRBJ2-7): NAGVMQNPRHLVRRRGQEARLRCSPMKGHSHVYWYRQLPEEGLKFMVYLQKENIIDESGMPKERFSAEFPKEGPSILRIQQVVRGDSAAYFCASSPPQGTYEQYFGPGTRLTVT.